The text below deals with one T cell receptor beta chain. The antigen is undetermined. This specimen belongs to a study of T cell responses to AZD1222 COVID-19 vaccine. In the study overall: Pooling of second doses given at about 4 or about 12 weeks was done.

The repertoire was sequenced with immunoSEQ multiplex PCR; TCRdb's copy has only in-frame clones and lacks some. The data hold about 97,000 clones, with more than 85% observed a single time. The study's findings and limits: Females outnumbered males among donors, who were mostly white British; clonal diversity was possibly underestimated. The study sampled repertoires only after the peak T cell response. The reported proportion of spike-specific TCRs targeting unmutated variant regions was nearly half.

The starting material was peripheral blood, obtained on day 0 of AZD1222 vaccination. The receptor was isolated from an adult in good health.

CDR3 coding DNA: TGCGCCAGCAGCCTATCTACTAACTATGGCTACACCTTC. Encoded protein: CASSLSTNYGYTF. V and J are TRBV5-1 and TRBJ1-2; D is uncertain. This CDR3 has 13 residues. The germline V and J ends were trimmed by 4 bases and 0 bases, with 7 bases remaining between them. Germline V gene lookup returns CDR1 SGHRS and CDR2 YFSETQ. Supplemented by reference TRBV5-1 and TRBJ1-2, the full variable domain reads KAGVTQTPRYLIKTRGQQVTLSCSPISGHRSVSWYQQTPGQGLQFLFEYFSETQRNKGNFPGRFSGRQFSNSRSEMNVSTLELGDSALYLCASSLSTNYGYTFGSGTRLTVV.